One sample yielded the 26 T cell receptor beta chains listed below, sequenced in a study of shared clonotypes between healthy human individuals. Using immunoSEQ multiplex PCR, the repertoire was profiled, and TCRdb retains in-frame clones only, with some absent. The sample consists of some 200,000 clones, 65% of them appearing once. What was sequenced was memory CD4+ T cells sorted from blood. Subset in this sample: CD45RA-negative fraction. The receptors stem from a man aged 25-45 years in good health.

V gene TRBV2 combines with J gene TRBJ2-1; D is unclear. This CDR3 has 15 residues. Germline-derived CDR1 and CDR2 are SNHLY and FYNNEI. V was cut by 2 bases and J by 0 bases, with 8 bases left in between. The CDR3 sequence: CASSELQNSYNEQFF. In DNA, the CDR3 is TGTGCCAGCAGTGAACTGCAGAACTCCTACAATGAGCAGTTCTTC.

The chain has TRBV7-6 and TRBJ2-3; D may be TRBD2 (5 bases). The length of the CDR3 is 16 residues. V gave up 5 bases and J gave up 0 bases, with 15 bases separating them. The germline gives CDR1 SGHVS, CDR2 FNYEAQ. CDR3 amino acids: CASSPRSGPSTDTQYF. DNA for the CDR3: TGTGCCAGCAGCCCAAGGAGCGGTCCTAGCACAGATACGCAGTATTTT.

The chain uses TRBV11-3 and TRBJ2-5, with 8 bases that match TRBD1. Trimming at V came to 4 bases and at J to 8 bases, leaving 15 bases not matched to a gene. The CDR3 is 16 residues long. Germline loops: CDR1 SGHNT, CDR2 YENEEA. This CDR3 is CASSSTTGQGAPTQYF. The CDR3 DNA follows: TGTGCCAGCAGCTCTACGACGGGGCAGGGGGCTCCAACCCAGTACTTC.

The chain is built from TRBV18 and TRBJ2-1, with 11 bases lining up with TRBD2. After removal of 9 bases from V and 10 bases from J, the junction contained 14 bases not matched to a gene. Per the germline V gene, CDR1 is KGHSH and CDR2 is LQKENI. CDR3 length equals 15 residues. The CDR3 sequence: CASSTGTSGPLEQFF. Written as DNA, the CDR3 is TGTGCCAGTTCCACCGGGACTAGCGGCCCCTTAGAGCAGTTCTTC.

The V gene is TRBV6-5, the J gene TRBJ1-3; D may be TRBD1 (5 bases). Germline-derived CDR1 and CDR2 are MNHEY and SVGAGI. The CDR3 loop spans 11 amino acids. The V end lost 7 bases, the J end lost 13 bases, and 14 bases lay between the germline ends. For the CDR3, the DNA is TGTGCCAGCAAGGGACCGACTCGGATATATTTT. It yields the protein CASKGPTRIYF.

This clone was counted once. The chain couples TRBV12-2 to TRBJ2-3; the table calls TRBD2, which could not be checked here. TRBV12-2 is deemed a pseudogene. There are 18 residues in the CDR3. The DNA for the CDR3 is TGTGCAAGTCGCCGTGACAAGGGACTAGCGGGAGGAAAGGGTACGCAGTATTTT. Translated, it gives CASRRDKGLAGGKGTQYF.

The chain couples TRBV25-1 to TRBJ2-7; the D call may be TRBD1 or TRBD2 (5 bases each). The length of the CDR3 is 17 residues. Germline assignment: CDR1 MGHDK and CDR2 SYGVNS. Deletions cut 5 bases from V and 6 bases from J, with 26 bases between. The CDR3 bases are TGTGCCAGCAGTTTCGCGTCGGGGCAGGGAAGGTCGCGCGAGCAGTACTTC. Protein: CASSFASGQGRSREQYF.

This clone was seen only a few times. The CDR3 DNA follows: TGTGCCAGCAGCCAGACGCTATCCGACAGGACGGAGACCCAGTACTTC. Its translation: CASSQTLSDRTETQYF. The chain couples TRBV11-2 to TRBJ2-5; possibly TRBD1 for D (6 bases). CDR1 SGHAT and CDR2 FQNNGV come from the germline V gene. This CDR3 comprises 16 residues. The V and J ends lost 5 bases and 5 bases respectively, with 21 bases between them.

The sample holds a few counts of this clone. This chain joins TRBV7-9 and TRBJ2-3, with 12 nucleotides matching TRBD2. CDR1 SEHNR and CDR2 FQNEAQ come from the germline V gene (reference sequence). There are 16 residues in the CDR3. Trimming at V came to 2 bases and at J to 6 bases, leaving 6 bases not matched to a gene. CDR3 in amino acids: CASSLNGLAGPDTQYF. CDR3 bases: TGTGCCAGCAGCTTAAATGGACTAGCGGGACCCGATACGCAGTATTTT.

The V and J genes are TRBV5-4 and TRBJ2-3; D remains unclear. This CDR3 is built from 15 residues. Trimming stripped 4 bases from V and 1 base from J, with 13 bases between. CDR1 and CDR2 (germline): SGHNT, YYREEE (reference sequence). The CDR3 bases are TGTGCCAGCAGCCCCGCTAGGTTGGGCACAGATACGCAGTATTTT. Its translation is CASSPARLGTDTQYF.

In its sample, this clone was seen a few times. CDR3 bases: TGTGCCAGCAGCGGGCCAGGTCAAGAGACCCAGTACTTC. Protein: CASSGPGQETQYF. The chain couples TRBV7-8 to TRBJ2-5, with D hard to call. This CDR3 has 13 amino acids. The V gene lost 5 bases and the J gene lost 2 bases, with 9 bases spanning the gap. The germline V gene has CDR1 SGHVS and CDR2 FQNEAQ.

This clone was counted at least ten times. The chain employs TRBV10-3 and TRBJ2-1; 14 bases match TRBD2. Looked up from germline, CDR1 is ENHRY and CDR2 is SYGVKD. Trimming cost V 0 bases and J 7 bases; bases outside gene matches: 17. This CDR3 is 21 amino acids long. The CDR3 loop reads CAISESGTGGLAGAKRNEQFF. The CDR3 DNA is TGTGCCATCAGTGAGTCGGGGACAGGGGGACTAGCGGGAGCCAAGAGGAATGAGCAGTTCTTC.

The chain links TRBV11-2 to TRBJ2-3; TRBD2 agrees at 7 bases. CDR1 is SGHAT, CDR2 FQNNGV, per germline. The junction had 7 bases not matched to a gene; V was cut back by 3 bases and J by 4 bases. The CDR3 is made up of 15 amino acids. The CDR3 DNA reads as TGTGCCAGCAGCTTTAAGACTAGCATCCCAGATACGCAGTATTTT. Protein: CASSFKTSIPDTQYF.

Concerning this clone: This specimen includes other DNA sequences encoding the same CDR3. This CDR3 is CASSVGGNSYEQYF. CDR3 nucleotide sequence: TGTGCCAGCAGCGTAGGGGGAAACTCCTACGAGCAGTACTTC. This chain joins TRBV9 and TRBJ2-7; D remains unclear. The germline CDR1 and CDR2 sequences are SGDLS and YYNGEE. The V end lost 0 bases, the J end lost 0 bases, and 7 bases lay between the germline ends. This CDR3 has 14 amino acids. Complete variable domain (other parts from reference TRBV9 and TRBJ2-7): DSGVTQTPKHLITATGQRVTLRCSPRSGDLSVYWYQQSLDQGLQFLIQYYNGEERAKGNILERFSAQQFPDLHSELNLSSLELGDSALYFCASSVGGNSYEQYFGPGTRLTVT.

In the case of this clone: One end of the junction fails to match germline, which may point to a read error. The chain has TRBV11-3 and TRBJ2-1; D remains ambiguous. CDR3 size: 14 residues. Germline V lookup: CDR1 SGHNT, CDR2 YENEEA. CDR3 DNA: TGTGCCAGCAGTTTAGTGTCGGCTTTCGATGAGCAGTTCTTC. This gives the protein CASSLVSAFDEQFF. The full variable domain, completed using reference TRBV11-3 and TRBJ2-1, is EAGVVQSPRYKIIEKKQPVAFWCNPISGHNTLYWYLQNLGQGPELLIRYENEEAVDDSQLPKDRFSAERLKGVDSTLKIQPAELGDSAVYLCASSLVSAFDEQFFGPGTRLTVL.

The chain uses TRBV5-1 and TRBJ2-5; TRBD1 matches at 7 bases. The CDR3 runs to 14 residues. The junction had 0 bases not matched to a gene; V was cut back by 0 bases and J by 1 base. Germline V gene lookup returns CDR1 SGHRS and CDR2 YFSETQ. The CDR3 coding sequence is TGCGCCAGCAGCTTGGGGACAGGCCAAGAGACCCAGTACTTC. Translated, it gives CASSLGTGQETQYF.

This clone was seen many times. The chain joins TRBV11-2 to TRBJ2-2; 7 bases map to TRBD2. CDR1 and CDR2 (germline): SGHAT, FQNNGV. The CDR3 is 13 residues long. The V and J ends lost 5 bases and 7 bases, in that order; junction bases with no gene match: 4. CDR3 nucleotide sequence: TGTGCCAGCAGCACCCGCGGGGGCGGGGAGCTGTTTTTT. It codes for CASSTRGGGELFF.

This clone came up many times. This chain uses TRBV10-3 with TRBJ1-2; possible D gene TRBD1, 6 bases. Trimming took 6 bases from V and 4 from J, leaving 21 bases between them. The CDR3 is 16 residues long. Germline V gene data show CDR1 as ENHRY and CDR2 as SYGVKD. The CDR3 DNA sequence: TGTGCCATCAGATCAACTGCAGGGACACACACCTATGGCTACACCTTC. Amino acid sequence: CAIRSTAGTHTYGYTF.

V usage is TRBV4-1 and J usage is TRBJ2-3; 7 nucleotides align to TRBD2. V shed 1 base, J shed 3 bases, and the junction held 7 bases outside the gene matches. The CDR3 length is 16 residues. Germline CDR1 and CDR2: MGHRA and YSYEKL. The CDR3 DNA is TGCGCCAGCAGCCAAGCGGCGGGAGAGGGGACAGATACGCAGTATTTT. Its translation is CASSQAAGEGTDTQYF.

V is TRBV28 and J is TRBJ2-7, with unresolved D. Trimming left V 8 bases short and J 1 base short, with 9 bases between. The CDR3 covers 12 residues. CDR1 is MDHEN, CDR2 SYDVKM, per germline. CDR3 bases: TGTGCCAGCCTAACAGCTTCCTACGAGCAGTACTTC. This gives the protein CASLTASYEQYF.

The gene calls are TRBV9 and TRBJ2-2; 7 bases line up with TRBD2. Germline trimming cut 0 bases from V and 4 bases from J; bases unmatched to any gene: 6. CDR1 and CDR2 from the germline V gene are SGDLS and YYNGEE. This CDR3 contains 16 residues. DNA of the CDR3: TGTGCCAGCAGCGTAGGGGCTAGCGGAGGCACCGGGGAGCTGTTTTTT. Translation gives CASSVGASGGTGELFF.

V is TRBV7-8 and J is TRBJ2-6; D is uncertain. V lost 2 bases and J 2 bases, leaving 13 bases between the germline ends. This CDR3 region has 17 residues. Germline CDR1 and CDR2: SGHVS and FQNEAQ. CDR3 nucleotide sequence: TGTGCCAGCAGCTTATTTACACGGTTCGCTGGGGCCAACGTCCTGACTTTC. Protein sequence: CASSLFTRFAGANVLTF.

The chain is built from TRBV6-5 and TRBJ2-2; no reliable D call. Germline-derived CDR1 and CDR2 are MNHEY and SVGAGI. V dropped 4 bases and J dropped 6 bases, with 9 bases sitting between them. This CDR3 spans 13 amino acids. The CDR3 DNA reads TGTGCCAGCAGTTTAAAGTCCCCCGGGGAGCTGTTTTTT. It codes for CASSLKSPGELFF.

The J gene is TRBJ2-5, the V gene TRBV2; 7 positions match TRBD2. Germline CDR1 is SNHLY and CDR2 is FYNNEI. V dropped 3 bases and J dropped 7; count of bases not matched to a gene: 11. This CDR3 spans 15 amino acids. This chain's CDR3 is CASSEGLTLVGTQYF. The CDR3 coding sequence is TGTGCCAGCAGTGAGGGACTAACCCTCGTAGGGACCCAGTACTTC.

This clone was seen more than once but under ten times. The rearrangement uses TRBV6-1 and TRBJ2-7; 12 bases agree with TRBD1. This CDR3 is 15 amino acids long. The germline V gene encodes CDR1 MNHNS and CDR2 SASEGT. V was pared by 3 bases and J by 7 bases, with 7 bases of the junction left unmatched. DNA of the CDR3: TGTGCCAGCAGTGACTCGGGACAGGGGGCAAGGGAGCAGTACTTC. It specifies CASSDSGQGAREQYF.

V usage is TRBV14 and J usage is TRBJ2-7, with a possible D match to TRBD1 (6 bases). In germline, CDR1 is SGHDN, CDR2 FVKESK. The CDR3 contains 15 residues. V was cut by 4 bases and J by 0 bases, with 13 bases left in between. CDR3 residues: CASSPFTGSSYEQYF. In DNA, the CDR3 is TGTGCCAGCAGCCCCTTTACAGGGAGCTCCTACGAGCAGTACTTC.